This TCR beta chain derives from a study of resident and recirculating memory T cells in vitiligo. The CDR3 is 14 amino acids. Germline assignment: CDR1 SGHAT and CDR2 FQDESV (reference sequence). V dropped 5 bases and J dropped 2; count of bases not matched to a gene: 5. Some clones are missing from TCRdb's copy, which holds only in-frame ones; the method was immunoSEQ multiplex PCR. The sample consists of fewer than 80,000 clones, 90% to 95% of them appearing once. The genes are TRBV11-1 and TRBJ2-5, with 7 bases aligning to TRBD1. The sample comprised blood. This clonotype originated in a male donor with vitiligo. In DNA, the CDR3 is TGTGCCAGCAGCGCCCGACAGGGACAAGAGACCCAGTACTTC. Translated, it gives CASSARQGQETQYF.